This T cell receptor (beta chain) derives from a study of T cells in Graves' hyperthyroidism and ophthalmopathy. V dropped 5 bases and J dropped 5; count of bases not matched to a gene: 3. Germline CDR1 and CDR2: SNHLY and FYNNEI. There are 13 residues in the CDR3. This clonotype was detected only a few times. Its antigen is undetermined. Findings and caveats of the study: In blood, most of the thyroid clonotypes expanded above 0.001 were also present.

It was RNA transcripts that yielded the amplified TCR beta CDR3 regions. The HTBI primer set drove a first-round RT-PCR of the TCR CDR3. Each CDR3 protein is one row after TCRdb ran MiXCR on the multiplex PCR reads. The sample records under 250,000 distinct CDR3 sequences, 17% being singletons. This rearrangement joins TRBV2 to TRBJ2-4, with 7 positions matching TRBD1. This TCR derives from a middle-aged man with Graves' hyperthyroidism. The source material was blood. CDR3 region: CASSRQGQNIQYF. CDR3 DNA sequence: TGTGCCAGCAGTCGACAGGGCCAAAACATTCAGTACTTC.